The source of this TCR beta chain is a study of CD8+ T cells in alopecia areata. Study as a whole: Treated individuals took tofacitinib by mouth, 5 to 10 mg twice daily. Findings and limits, study-wide: Elevated clonality characterized lesional scalp relative to normal scalp, particularly in alopecia totalis/universalis.

V was pared by 2 bases and J by 4 bases, with 6 bases between. This CDR3 comprises 12 residues. CDR1 is SGHAT, CDR2 FQNNGV, per germline. Extracted RNA was reverse transcribed into cDNA, the sequencing template. Only in-frame clones appear in the TCRdb table, and some are missing; sequencing was by immunoSEQ multiplex PCR. The sample lists about 120,000 clones; approximately 49% were seen once. This clone was observed a handful of times. As yet, its antigen is unknown. Isolation of CD4+ and CD8+ T cells from PBMCs was achieved by sorting. This specimen consisted of CD8+ T cells sorted from blood, obtained at week 0. The rearrangement uses TRBV11-2 and TRBJ2-7; D is unclear. The sequence was collected from a human donor with alopecia areata. CDR3 coding DNA: TGTGCCAGCAGCTTAAAGCCGTACGAGCAGTACTTC. Its protein product is CASSLKPYEQYF.